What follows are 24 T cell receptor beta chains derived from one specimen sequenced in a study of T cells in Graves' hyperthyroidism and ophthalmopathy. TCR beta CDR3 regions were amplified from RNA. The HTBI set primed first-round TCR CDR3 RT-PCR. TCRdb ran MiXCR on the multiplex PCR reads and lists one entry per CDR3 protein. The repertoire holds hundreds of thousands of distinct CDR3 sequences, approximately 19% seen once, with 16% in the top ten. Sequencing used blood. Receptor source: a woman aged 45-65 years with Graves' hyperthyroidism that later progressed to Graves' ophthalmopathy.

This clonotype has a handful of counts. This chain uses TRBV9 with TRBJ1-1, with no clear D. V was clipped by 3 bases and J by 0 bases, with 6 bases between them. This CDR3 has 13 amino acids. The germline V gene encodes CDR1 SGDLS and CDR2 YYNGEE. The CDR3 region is CASSAMLNTEAFF. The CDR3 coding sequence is TGTGCCAGCAGCGCTATGCTGAACACTGAAGCTTTCTTT.

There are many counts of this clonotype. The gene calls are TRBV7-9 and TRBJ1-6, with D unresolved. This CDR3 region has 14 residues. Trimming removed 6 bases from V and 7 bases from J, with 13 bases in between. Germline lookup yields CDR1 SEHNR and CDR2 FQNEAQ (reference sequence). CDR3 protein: CASRSPGSNSPLHF. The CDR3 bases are TGTGCCAGCAGATCACCGGGATCGAATTCACCCCTCCACTTT.

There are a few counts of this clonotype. CDR3 DNA sequence: TGTGCCAGCTCACCAGGGTTGACAGAGACCATGAACACTGAAGCTTTCTTT. Encoded protein: CASSPGLTETMNTEAFF. J is TRBJ1-1 and V is TRBV18, with D possibly matching TRBD1 (5 bases). Germline V lookup: CDR1 KGHSH, CDR2 LQKENI. This CDR3 has 17 amino acids. V lost 2 bases and J lost 0, with 16 bases in between.

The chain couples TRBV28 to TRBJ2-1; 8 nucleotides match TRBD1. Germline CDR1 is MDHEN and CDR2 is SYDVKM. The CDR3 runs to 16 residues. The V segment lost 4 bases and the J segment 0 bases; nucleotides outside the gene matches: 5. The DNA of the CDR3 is TGTGCCAGCAGTTCAGTCACAGGGGGCTCCTACAATGAGCAGTTCTTC. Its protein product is CASSSVTGGSYNEQFF.

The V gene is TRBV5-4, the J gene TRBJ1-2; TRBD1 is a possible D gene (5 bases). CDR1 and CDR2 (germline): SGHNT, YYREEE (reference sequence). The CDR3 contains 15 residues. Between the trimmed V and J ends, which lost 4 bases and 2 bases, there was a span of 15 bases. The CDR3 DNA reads TGTGCCAGCAGCCCCTCCGGGGGTTTCAACTATGGCTACACCTTC. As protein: CASSPSGGFNYGYTF.

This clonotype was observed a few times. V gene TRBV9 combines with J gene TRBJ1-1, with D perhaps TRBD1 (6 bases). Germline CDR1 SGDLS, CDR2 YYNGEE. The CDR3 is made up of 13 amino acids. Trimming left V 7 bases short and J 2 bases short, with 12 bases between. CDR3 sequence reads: CASRGTPNTEAFF. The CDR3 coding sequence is TGTGCCAGCCGCGGGACACCTAACACTGAAGCTTTCTTT.

CDR3 sequence (DNA): TGCAGTGCTAGGGGGGAGGGAAACAATCAGCCCCAGCATTTT. Its translation: CSARGEGNNQPQHF. V is TRBV20-1 and J is TRBJ1-5, with D possibly TRBD1 on 5 matching bases. CDR1 DFQATT and CDR2 SNEGSKA come from the germline V gene (reference sequence). V gave up 3 bases and J gave up 3 bases, with 12 bases separating them. The CDR3 extends over 14 amino acids.

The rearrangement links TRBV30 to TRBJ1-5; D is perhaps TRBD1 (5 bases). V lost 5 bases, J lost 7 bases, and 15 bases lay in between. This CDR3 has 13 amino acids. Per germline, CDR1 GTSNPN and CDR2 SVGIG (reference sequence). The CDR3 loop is CAWGLGGRQPQHF. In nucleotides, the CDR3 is TGTGCCTGGGGCTTGGGGGGTAGGCAGCCCCAGCATTTT.

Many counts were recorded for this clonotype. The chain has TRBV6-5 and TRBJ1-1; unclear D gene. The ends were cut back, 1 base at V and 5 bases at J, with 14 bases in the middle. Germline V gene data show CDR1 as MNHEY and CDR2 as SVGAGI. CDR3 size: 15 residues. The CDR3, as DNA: TGTGCCAGCAGTTACTTGCGGGGAGGCGGGACTGAAGCTTTCTTT. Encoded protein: CASSYLRGGGTEAFF.

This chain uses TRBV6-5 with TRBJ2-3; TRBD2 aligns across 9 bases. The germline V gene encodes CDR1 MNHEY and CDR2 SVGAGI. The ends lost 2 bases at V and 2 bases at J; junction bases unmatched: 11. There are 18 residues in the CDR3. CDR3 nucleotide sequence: TGTGCCAGCAGTTACGATGTCGGGTTAGCGGGGGACACAGATACGCAGTATTTT. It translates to CASSYDVGLAGDTDTQYF.

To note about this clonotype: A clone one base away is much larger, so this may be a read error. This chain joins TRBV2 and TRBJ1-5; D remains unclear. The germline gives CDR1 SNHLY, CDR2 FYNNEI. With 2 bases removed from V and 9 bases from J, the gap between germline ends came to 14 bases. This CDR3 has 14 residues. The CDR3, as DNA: TGTGCCAGCAGTGAAACGCAGGTCCTTGCGCCCCAGCATTTT. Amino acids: CASSETQVLAPQHF.

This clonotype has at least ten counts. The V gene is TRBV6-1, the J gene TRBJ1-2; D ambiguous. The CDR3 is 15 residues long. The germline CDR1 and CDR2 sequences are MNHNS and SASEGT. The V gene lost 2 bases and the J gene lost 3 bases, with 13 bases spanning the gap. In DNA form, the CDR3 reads TGTGCCAGCAGTGAAATCGGAGGGTCGGACTATGGCTACACCTTC. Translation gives CASSEIGGSDYGYTF.

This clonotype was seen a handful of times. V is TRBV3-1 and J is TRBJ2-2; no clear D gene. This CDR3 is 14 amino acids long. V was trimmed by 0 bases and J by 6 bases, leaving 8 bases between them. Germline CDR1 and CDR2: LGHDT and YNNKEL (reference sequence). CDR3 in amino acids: CASSQDTISGELFF. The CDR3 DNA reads TGTGCCAGCAGCCAAGATACGATCTCCGGGGAGCTGTTTTTT.

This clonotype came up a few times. Written as DNA, the CDR3 is TGTGCCAGTAGTATAAGGGGAAGGGGCAACACTGAAGCTTTCTTT. This codes for CASSIRGRGNTEAFF. The chain couples TRBV19 to TRBJ1-1, with TRBD1 as a possible D gene (5 bases). The CDR3 extends over 15 amino acids. The germline V gene has CDR1 LNHDA and CDR2 SQIVND (reference sequence). Trimming stripped 2 bases from V and 2 bases from J, with 12 bases between.

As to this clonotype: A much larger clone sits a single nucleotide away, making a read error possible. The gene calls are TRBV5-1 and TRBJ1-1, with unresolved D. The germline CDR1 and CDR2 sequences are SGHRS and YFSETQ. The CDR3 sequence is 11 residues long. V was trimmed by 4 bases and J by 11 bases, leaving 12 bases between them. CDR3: CASSEKRVAFF. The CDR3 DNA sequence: TGCGCCAGCAGCGAAAAGAGGGTTGCTTTCTTT.

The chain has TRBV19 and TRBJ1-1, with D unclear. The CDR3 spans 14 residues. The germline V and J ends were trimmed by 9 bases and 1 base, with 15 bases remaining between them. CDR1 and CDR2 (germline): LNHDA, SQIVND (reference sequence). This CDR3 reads CASNYPAGNTEAFF. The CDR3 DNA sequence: TGTGCCAGCAATTACCCCGCGGGGAACACTGAAGCTTTCTTT.

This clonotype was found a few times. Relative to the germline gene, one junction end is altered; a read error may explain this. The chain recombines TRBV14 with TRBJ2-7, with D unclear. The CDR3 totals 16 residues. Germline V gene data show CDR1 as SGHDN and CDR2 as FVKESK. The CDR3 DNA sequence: TGTGCCAGCAGCAAAGACGCCGGGTCAGCTTCCTACGAGCAGTACTTC. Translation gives CASSKDAGSASYEQYF.

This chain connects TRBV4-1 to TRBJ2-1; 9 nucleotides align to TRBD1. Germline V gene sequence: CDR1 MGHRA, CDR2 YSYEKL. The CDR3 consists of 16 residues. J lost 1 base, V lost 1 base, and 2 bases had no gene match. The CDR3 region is CASSQGDRVSYNEQFF. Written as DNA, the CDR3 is TGCGCCAGCAGCCAAGGGGACAGGGTTTCCTACAATGAGCAGTTCTTC.

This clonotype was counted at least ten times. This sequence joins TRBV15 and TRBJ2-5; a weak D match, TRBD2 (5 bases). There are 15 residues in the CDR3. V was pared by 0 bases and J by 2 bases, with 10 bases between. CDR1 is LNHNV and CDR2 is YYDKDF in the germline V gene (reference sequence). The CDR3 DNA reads TGTGCCACCAGCAGAGATTTCGGGGTGCAAGAGACCCAGTACTTC. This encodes CATSRDFGVQETQYF.

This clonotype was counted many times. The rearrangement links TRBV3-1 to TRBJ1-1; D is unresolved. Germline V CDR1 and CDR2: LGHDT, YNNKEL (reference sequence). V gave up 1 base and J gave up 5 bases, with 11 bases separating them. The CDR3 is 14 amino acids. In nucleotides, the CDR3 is TGTGCCAGCAGCCAAGTCGGAGGGCGAACTGAAGCTTTCTTT. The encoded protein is CASSQVGGRTEAFF. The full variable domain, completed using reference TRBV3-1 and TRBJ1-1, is DTAVSQTPKYLVTQMGNDKSIKCEQNLGHDTMYWYKQDSKKFLKIMFSYNNKELIINETVPNRFSPKSPDKAHLNLHINSLELGDSAVYFCASSQVGGRTEAFFGQGTRLTVV.

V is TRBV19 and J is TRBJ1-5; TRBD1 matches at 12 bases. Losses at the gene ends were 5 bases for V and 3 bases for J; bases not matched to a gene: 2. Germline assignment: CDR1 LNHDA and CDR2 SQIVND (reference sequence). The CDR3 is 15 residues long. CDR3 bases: TGTGCCAGTAGTGGGACAGGGGGCAACAATCAGCCCCAGCATTTT. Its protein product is CASSGTGGNNQPQHF.

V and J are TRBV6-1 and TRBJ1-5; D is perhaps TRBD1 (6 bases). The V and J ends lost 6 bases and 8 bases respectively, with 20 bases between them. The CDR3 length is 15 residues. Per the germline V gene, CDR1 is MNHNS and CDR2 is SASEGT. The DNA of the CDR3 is TGTGCCAGCAGGGCTCCGGGGGCGAATGGAAAGCCCCAGCATTTT. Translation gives CASRAPGANGKPQHF.

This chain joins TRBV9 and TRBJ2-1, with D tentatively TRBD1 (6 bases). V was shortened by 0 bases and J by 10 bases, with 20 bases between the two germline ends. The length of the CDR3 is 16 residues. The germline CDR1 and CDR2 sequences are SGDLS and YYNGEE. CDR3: CASSVEGQGRGGEQFF. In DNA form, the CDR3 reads TGTGCCAGCAGCGTAGAGGGCCAGGGGCGAGGTGGAGAGCAGTTCTTC.

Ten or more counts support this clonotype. CDR3 DNA sequence: TGTGCCAGCAGTTCGCTAGGGCTGAACACTGAAGCTTTCTTT. Translation: CASSSLGLNTEAFF. This chain uses TRBV12-3 or TRBV12-4 with TRBJ1-1; no firm D call. The CDR3 length is 14 residues. The V gene lost 4 bases and the J gene lost 0 bases, with 9 bases spanning the gap.